Each of the 28 T cell receptor beta chains below was sequenced from the same sample in a study of shared clonotypes between healthy human individuals. Libraries were prepared by immunoSEQ multiplex PCR; TCRdb keeps only in-frame clonotypes and omits some of them. The sample includes 2 million to 3 million clones, approximately 93% of them seen just once. The specimen sequenced was naive CD4+ T cells from PBMCs. The subset was: CD45RA+ positively selected. These receptors originate from a man aged 18 to 35 in good health. Some clones in this sample may be carry-over from other donors' samples.

The rearrangement uses TRBV7-9 and TRBJ2-5; a possible D gene is TRBD1 (5 bases). The CDR3 has 16 residues. V shed 5 bases and J shed 5 bases, with 21 bases lying between them. Germline CDR1 and CDR2: SEHNR and FQNEAQ (reference sequence). The CDR3 DNA follows: TGTGCCAGCAGCCCTAGGGGCGGTCAGGGCTTGGAGACCCAGTACTTC. Protein: CASSPRGGQGLETQYF.

As DNA, the CDR3 is TGCGCCAGCAGCTTTAGTGGGGGCGCATTCACTGAAGCTTTCTTT. Encoded protein: CASSFSGGAFTEAFF. The chain recombines TRBV5-1 with TRBJ1-1; maybe TRBD1 (6 bases). The CDR3 is 15 residues long. V was shortened by 2 bases and J by 4 bases, with 15 bases between the two germline ends. The germline CDR1 and CDR2 sequences are SGHRS and YFSETQ.

The chain couples TRBV2 to TRBJ2-7; D is tentatively TRBD1 or TRBD2 (5 bases each). V was shortened by 8 bases and J by 0 bases, with 17 bases between the two germline ends. Germline CDR1 reads SNHLY; CDR2 reads FYNNEI. The CDR3 has 15 residues. DNA of the CDR3: TGTGCCAGCGTGGGGGACCTTCCTAGCTCCTACGAGCAGTACTTC. This sequence encodes CASVGDLPSSYEQYF.

This clone showed up just a few times. At the DNA level, this CDR3 is encoded by other sequences in the same sample as well. The J gene is TRBJ1-1, the V gene TRBV2; 8 bases map to TRBD1. Germline V gives CDR1 SNHLY, CDR2 FYNNEI. The CDR3 totals 13 residues. V gave up 6 bases and J gave up 1 base; unmatched junction bases: 1. The CDR3 DNA reads TGTGCCAGCAGAGGACAGGGGAACACTGAAGCTTTCTTT. Its protein is CASRGQGNTEAFF.

The table lists this clone with a count of one. The chain recombines TRBV5-6 with TRBJ2-7; 7 bases align to TRBD1. V lost 3 bases and J lost 3; bases outside the gene matches: 9. The CDR3 has 15 residues. Germline V gene lookup returns CDR1 SGHDT and CDR2 YYEEEE. CDR3 coding DNA: TGTGCCAGCAGCTCGGGGAAGGACAGGCTCTACGAGCAGTACTTC. It encodes CASSSGKDRLYEQYF. Complete variable domain (other parts from reference TRBV5-6 and TRBJ2-7): DAGVTQSPTHLIKTRGQQVTLRCSPKSGHDTVSWYQQALGQGPQFIFQYYEEEERQRGNFPDRFSGHQFPNYSSELNVNALLLGDSALYLCASSSGKDRLYEQYFGPGTRLTVT.

This clone has only a few counts. DNA of the CDR3: TGTGCCAGCAGTTTTGTAGGGGCCTACACTGAAGCTTTCTTT. Translated: CASSFVGAYTEAFF. This chain connects TRBV28 to TRBJ1-1; a weak D match, TRBD1 (5 bases). This CDR3 is 14 amino acids long. Trimming shortened V by 3 bases and J by 3 bases, and 11 bases separated the two germline ends. Looked up from germline, CDR1 is MDHEN and CDR2 is SYDVKM.

This clone was observed a few times. The chain joins TRBV6-5 to TRBJ1-4, with D possibly TRBD1 on 5 matching bases. Germline CDR1 MNHEY, CDR2 SVGAGI. CDR3 length: 14 residues. The V end lost 5 bases, the J end lost 4 bases, and 11 bases lay between the germline ends. CDR3 sequence (DNA): TGTGCCAGCAGTACGACAGCCAGTAATGAAAAACTGTTTTTT. Translation: CASSTTASNEKLFF.

This clone was seen a single time. The chain uses TRBV5-1 and TRBJ2-3, with D hard to call. Germline lookup yields CDR1 SGHRS and CDR2 YFSETQ. V lost 5 bases, J lost 0 bases, and 13 bases lay in between. This CDR3 contains 15 residues. The CDR3 bases are TGCGCCAGCAGACCTGTGGGGTTTAGCACAGATACGCAGTATTTT. Protein product: CASRPVGFSTDTQYF.

This clone was observed a single time. The chain joins TRBV5-1 to TRBJ2-3; D may be TRBD1 or TRBD2 (5 bases each). V lost 4 bases to trimming and J lost 2 bases, with 23 bases between them. Germline CDR1 SGHRS, CDR2 YFSETQ. The CDR3 has 18 amino acids. CDR3 nucleotide sequence: TGCGCCAGCAGCCCGTACCCTCGGGGCGGAGGCCCCACAGATACGCAGTATTTT. This encodes CASSPYPRGGGPTDTQYF.

V gene TRBV18 combines with J gene TRBJ2-1, with D possibly TRBD1 on 7 matching bases. The CDR3 contains 14 residues. Looked up from germline, CDR1 is KGHSH and CDR2 is LQKENI. Trimming cost V 5 bases and J 6 bases, with 14 bases left between them. CDR3 sequence: CASSLTRGVNEQFF. In DNA, the CDR3 is TGTGCCAGCTCATTAACCAGGGGGGTCAATGAGCAGTTCTTC.

This clone is a singleton in its sample. The V gene is TRBV6-5, the J gene TRBJ2-2; a weak D match, TRBD2 (5 bases). CDR1 is MNHEY, CDR2 SVGAGI, per germline. V was cut by 6 bases and J by 6 bases, with 17 bases left in between. This CDR3 is 15 amino acids long. The CDR3 reads CASSRTGVVPGELFF. Here the CDR3 DNA reads TGTGCCAGCAGCCGGACCGGGGTGGTCCCCGGGGAGCTGTTTTTT.

V usage is TRBV30 and J usage is TRBJ2-2; D is ambiguous. Germline CDR1 GTSNPN, CDR2 SVGIG (reference sequence). CDR3 length equals 13 residues. V was shortened by 5 bases and J by 6 bases, with 13 bases between the two germline ends. The CDR3 DNA reads as TGTGCCTGGGTCCTCTCGGCCCCCGGGGAGCTGTTTTTT. This encodes CAWVLSAPGELFF.

CDR3 in amino acids: CASSVGGYEQYF. The CDR3 nucleotides are TGTGCCAGCAGTGTAGGAGGATACGAGCAGTACTTC. The chain combines TRBV6-1 with TRBJ2-7; D is perhaps TRBD2 (5 bases). The V and J ends lost 4 bases and 4 bases respectively, with 8 bases between them. The CDR3 consists of 12 residues. The germline CDR1 and CDR2 sequences are MNHNS and SASEGT.

This sequence joins TRBV28 and TRBJ2-7; 7 bases align to TRBD1. This CDR3 region has 15 residues. CDR1 MDHEN and CDR2 SYDVKM come from the germline V gene. V lost 1 base to trimming and J lost 0 bases; unmatched junction nucleotides: 3. The CDR3 DNA is TGTGCCAGCAGTTTATTCGCAGGGGGCTCCTACGAGCAGTACTTC. It is translated as CASSLFAGGSYEQYF.

V gene TRBV25-1 combines with J gene TRBJ2-2; 8 nucleotides line up with TRBD1. Per the germline V gene, CDR1 is MGHDK and CDR2 is SYGVNS. The CDR3 has 15 residues. The V and J ends lost 6 bases and 4 bases, in that order; junction bases with no gene match: 7. In DNA, the CDR3 is TGTGCCAGCAGACCCGGGACAGGACCCACCGGGGAGCTGTTTTTT. Protein product: CASRPGTGPTGELFF.

The chain employs TRBV4-1 and TRBJ2-3, with D perhaps TRBD2 (6 bases). The length of the CDR3 is 15 residues. V gave up 6 bases and J gave up 5 bases, with 18 bases separating them. Germline loops: CDR1 MGHRA, CDR2 YSYEKL. CDR3 DNA: TGCGCCAGCAGAACGATCGGGGAGGACGTAGATACGCAGTATTTT. It codes for CASRTIGEDVDTQYF.

This sequence joins TRBV14 and TRBJ2-3; the match to TRBD2 covers 14 bases. Germline values: CDR1 SGHDN, CDR2 FVKESK. The V gene end was trimmed by 6 bases and the J gene end by 4 bases; junction bases not matched to a gene: 9. The CDR3 length is 17 residues. Here the CDR3 DNA reads TGTGCCAGCAGACCGACTAGCGGGAGGGCCGGGTCAGATACGCAGTATTTT. It specifies CASRPTSGRAGSDTQYF.

The chain couples TRBV7-6 to TRBJ2-3; 7 positions agree with TRBD2. CDR1 and CDR2 (germline): SGHVS, FNYEAQ. Trimming cost V 5 bases and J 3 bases; bases outside gene matches: 11. The CDR3 runs 16 residues. The CDR3 coding sequence is TGTGCCAGCAGCCCCCTGCGGGAGTCGCGGACAGATACGCAGTATTTT. The encoded protein is CASSPLRESRTDTQYF.

The rearrangement uses TRBV19 and TRBJ2-2, with 8 bases fitting TRBD2. The V segment lost 7 bases and the J segment 5 bases; nucleotides outside the gene matches: 6. Germline V gene sequence: CDR1 LNHDA, CDR2 SQIVND (reference sequence). The CDR3 length is 14 residues. CDR3 region: CASKPGGGTGELFF. CDR3 bases: TGTGCCAGTAAACCGGGAGGGGGGACCGGGGAGCTGTTTTTT.

This clone was observed a single time. This sequence joins TRBV28 and TRBJ2-2, with D possibly TRBD1 on 5 matching bases. The CDR3 sequence is 12 residues long. The V and J ends lost 5 bases and 6 bases respectively, with 7 bases between them. CDR1 MDHEN and CDR2 SYDVKM come from the germline V gene. Written as DNA, the CDR3 is TGTGCCAGCAGTGACAGTGCCGGGGAGCTGTTTTTT. Amino acids: CASSDSAGELFF.

With respect to this clone: Germline and junction disagree at one end, which may indicate a read error. V and J are TRBV19 and TRBJ2-7; weak D call: TRBD2 (5 bases). The CDR3 totals 13 residues. Germline CDR1 is LNHDA and CDR2 is SQIVND (reference sequence). The CDR3 nucleotides read TGTGCCAGTATGTCGGGATACTCCTCCGAGCAGTACTTC. It is translated as CASMSGYSSEQYF.

The chain carries TRBV28 and TRBJ2-7; D is possibly TRBD2 (5 bases). The V end lost 4 bases, the J end lost 3 bases, and 16 bases lay between the germline ends. Per germline, CDR1 MDHEN and CDR2 SYDVKM. The length of the CDR3 is 15 residues. The CDR3 sequence is CASSSTLERFYEQYF. The CDR3 DNA reads as TGTGCCAGCAGTTCCACACTGGAGCGGTTCTACGAGCAGTACTTC.

The V and J genes are TRBV6-5 and TRBJ1-2, with TRBD1 identical over 9 bases. The CDR3 spans 15 residues. CDR1 is MNHEY and CDR2 is SVGAGI in the germline V gene. The ends lost 6 bases at V and 3 bases at J; junction bases unmatched: 8. The CDR3 reads CASRINRGLDYGYTF. The CDR3, as DNA: TGTGCCAGCAGAATCAACAGGGGGCTTGACTATGGCTACACCTTC.

About this clone itself: This CDR3 is also generated by other DNA sequences in the sample. This rearrangement joins TRBV18 to TRBJ2-3, with a weak D call TRBD2 (6 bases). Germline V gene data show CDR1 as KGHSH and CDR2 as LQKENI. This CDR3 spans 14 amino acids. The V and J ends lost 3 bases and 1 base respectively, with 8 bases between them. CDR3 loop: CASSPEGGTDTQYF. The CDR3 coding sequence is TGTGCCAGCTCACCGGAGGGAGGCACAGATACGCAGTATTTT.

This chain connects TRBV7-2 to TRBJ2-7; D uncertain. CDR3 length equals 14 residues. Germline V gives CDR1 SGHTA, CDR2 FQGNSA. Trimming cost V 2 bases and J 2 bases, with 10 bases left between them. The CDR3 spells CASSLNPLPYEQYF. In DNA, the CDR3 is TGTGCCAGCAGCTTAAATCCGCTTCCCTACGAGCAGTACTTC.

The table lists this clone with a count of one. V and J are TRBV7-2 and TRBJ2-7; unclear D gene. The CDR3 totals 16 residues. Per germline, CDR1 SGHTA and CDR2 FQGNSA. V lost 1 base, J lost 0 bases, and 13 bases lay in between. In nucleotides, the CDR3 is TGTGCCAGCAGCTTAGTAAGGTCCGAGAGCTCCTACGAGCAGTACTTC. The encoded protein is CASSLVRSESSYEQYF.

This clone showed up just once. The V call is TRBV28, the J call TRBJ2-5; perhaps TRBD1 as D (5 bases). Germline CDR1 MDHEN, CDR2 SYDVKM. Trimming removed 6 bases at V and 1 base at J, with 9 bases between. The CDR3 is 13 amino acids. CDR3 coding DNA: TGTGCCAGCAGCGACAGACGCCAAGAGACCCAGTACTTC. As protein: CASSDRRQETQYF.

For this clone: The same CDR3 can be traced to other DNA sequences in this sample. The gene calls are TRBV29-1 and TRBJ2-4, with D perhaps being TRBD1 or TRBD2 (5 bases each). The V gene's germline CDR1 is SQVTM and CDR2 ANQGSEA. This CDR3 has 13 residues. Trimming removed 3 bases at V and 0 bases at J, with 6 bases between. CDR3 nucleotides: TGCAGCGTTGAGGGGGAAGCCAAAAACATTCAGTACTTC. Its protein product is CSVEGEAKNIQYF.